The 10 T cell receptor beta chains in this list originate from one sample, sequenced in a study of blood T cell repertoires in COVID-19. The table came from immunoSEQ multiplex PCR; TCRdb's copy has only in-frame clones and leaves some out. The sample shows around 280,000 clones, about nine tenths of them seen only once. Input material: peripheral blood. Receptor source: a woman aged 25 to 45 with COVID-19, enrolled during active disease.

The V call is TRBV18, the J call TRBJ2-7; a weak D match, TRBD2 (7 bases). CDR1 and CDR2 from the germline V gene are KGHSH and LQKENI. Trimming removed 1 base from V and 5 bases from J, with 15 bases in between. The CDR3 runs to 15 residues. The chain's CDR3 is CASSPREGGRNEQYF. In DNA, the CDR3 is TGTGCCAGCTCACCACGAGAGGGGGGGCGGAACGAGCAGTACTTC. The variable domain in full, completed from reference TRBV18 and TRBJ2-7, reads NAGVMQNPRHLVRRRGQEARLRCSPMKGHSHVYWYRQLPEEGLKFMVYLQKENIIDESGMPKERFSAEFPKEGPSILRIQQVVRGDSAAYFCASSPREGGRNEQYFGPGTRLTVT.

The chain links TRBV3-1 (or the pseudogene TRBV3-2) to TRBJ1-2, with 8 bases aligning to TRBD1. With 6 bases clipped from V and 4 bases from J, the junction kept 7 bases outside the gene matches. CDR1 and CDR2 (germline): LGHDT, YNNKEL (reference sequence). This CDR3 is built from 14 residues. CDR3 nucleotide sequence: TGTGCCAGCAGTTACGGACAGGGCACCTATGGCTACACCTTC. It is translated as CASSYGQGTYGYTF.

The genes are TRBV11-2 and TRBJ2-6; perhaps TRBD2 as D (7 bases). V shed 5 bases and J shed 1 base, with 15 bases lying between them. Germline V CDR1 and CDR2: SGHAT, FQNNGV. The CDR3 runs to 17 residues. The CDR3: CASSHTGGRSGANVLTF. The CDR3 bases are TGTGCCAGCAGCCACACGGGGGGCAGGTCTGGGGCCAACGTCCTGACTTTC.

The chain joins TRBV6-5 to TRBJ2-5; 15 bases are a match to TRBD2. The germline gives CDR1 MNHEY, CDR2 SVGAGI. The junction had 7 bases not matched to a gene; V was cut back by 11 bases and J by 3 bases. This CDR3 has 15 amino acids. CDR3 DNA: TGTGCCTCTGGGACTAGCGGGGGGTGGGAAGAGACCCAGTACTTC. Protein: CASGTSGGWEETQYF.

The chain is built from TRBV7-9 and TRBJ1-1, with TRBD1 identical over 8 bases. The CDR3 runs 13 residues. CDR1 SEHNR and CDR2 FQNEAQ come from the germline V gene (reference sequence). V shed 5 bases, J shed 7 bases, and the junction held 6 bases outside the gene matches. The DNA of the CDR3 is TGTGCCAGCAGCCCAGGGGGCTGGTTTGAAGCTTTCTTT. Translated, it gives CASSPGGWFEAFF.

The rearrangement uses TRBV13 and TRBJ2-5; 8 nucleotides align to TRBD2. J was trimmed by 1 base and V by 4 bases; bases with no gene match: 5. The CDR3 has 15 residues. Germline CDR1 and CDR2: PRHDT and FYEKMQ (reference sequence). The DNA of the CDR3 is TGTGCCAGCAGCTCCCTACTAGCGGTCCAAGAGACCCAGTACTTC. Its translation: CASSSLLAVQETQYF.

The rearrangement uses TRBV4-1 and TRBJ1-5; unclear D gene. Germline loops: CDR1 MGHRA, CDR2 YSYEKL. CDR3 length: 14 amino acids. V shed 3 bases and J shed 0 bases, with 6 bases lying between them. Here the CDR3 reads CASSHTVSNQPQHF. CDR3 sequence (DNA): TGCGCCAGCAGCCATACGGTTAGCAATCAGCCCCAGCATTTT.

The chain joins TRBV28 to TRBJ1-2; unclear D gene. The germline V gene encodes CDR1 MDHEN and CDR2 SYDVKM. V gave up 1 base and J gave up 8 bases, with 8 bases separating them. The CDR3 runs 12 residues. CDR3 protein: CASSLYSGGYTF. The CDR3 coding sequence is TGTGCCAGCAGTTTATACAGTGGAGGCTACACCTTC.

V is TRBV19 and J is TRBJ1-5, with no clear D. CDR1 LNHDA and CDR2 SQIVND come from the germline V gene (reference sequence). With 1 base removed from V and 6 bases from J, the gap between germline ends came to 13 bases. This CDR3 has 15 residues. The CDR3 bases are TGTGCCAGTAGTATAGCTCGGGGTTTTCGTCAGCCCCAGCATTTT. Translated, it gives CASSIARGFRQPQHF.

This rearrangement joins TRBV3-1 (or the pseudogene TRBV3-2) to TRBJ1-2; 9 positions match TRBD1. Germline assignment: CDR1 LGHDT and CDR2 YNNKEL (reference sequence). CDR3 length: 18 amino acids. Losses at the gene ends were 0 bases for V and 8 bases for J; bases not matched to a gene: 16. This chain's CDR3 is CASSQEEGLQGATGGYTF. Here the CDR3 DNA reads TGTGCCAGCAGCCAAGAAGAAGGACTACAGGGGGCGACGGGGGGCTACACCTTC.